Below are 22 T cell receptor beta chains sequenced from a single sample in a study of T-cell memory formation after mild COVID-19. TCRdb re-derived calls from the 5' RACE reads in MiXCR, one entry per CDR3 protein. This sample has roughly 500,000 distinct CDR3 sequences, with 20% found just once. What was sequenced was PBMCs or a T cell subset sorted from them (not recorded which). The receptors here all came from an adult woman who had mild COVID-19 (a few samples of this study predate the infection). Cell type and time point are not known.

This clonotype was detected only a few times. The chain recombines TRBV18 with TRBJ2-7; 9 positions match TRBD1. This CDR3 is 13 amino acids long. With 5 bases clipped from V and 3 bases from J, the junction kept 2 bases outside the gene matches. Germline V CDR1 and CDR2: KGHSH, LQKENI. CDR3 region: CASSKTGGYEQYF. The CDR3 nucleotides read TGTGCCAGCTCAAAGACAGGGGGCTACGAGCAGTACTTC.

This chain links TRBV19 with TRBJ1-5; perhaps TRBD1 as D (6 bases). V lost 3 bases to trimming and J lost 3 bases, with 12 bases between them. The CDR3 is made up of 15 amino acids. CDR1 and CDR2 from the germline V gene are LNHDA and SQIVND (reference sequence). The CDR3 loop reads CASSIPGGPNQPQHF. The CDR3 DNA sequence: TGTGCCAGTAGTATTCCGGGGGGCCCCAATCAGCCCCAGCATTTT.

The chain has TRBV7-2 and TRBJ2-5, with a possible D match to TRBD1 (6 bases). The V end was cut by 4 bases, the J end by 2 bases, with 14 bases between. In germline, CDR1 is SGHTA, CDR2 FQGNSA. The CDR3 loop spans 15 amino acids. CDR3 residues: CASSSPGQIQETQYF. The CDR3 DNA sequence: TGTGCCAGCAGCTCCCCAGGACAGATTCAAGAGACCCAGTACTTC. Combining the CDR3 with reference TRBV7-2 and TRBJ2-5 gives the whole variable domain GAGVSQSPSNKVTEKGKDVELRCDPISGHTALYWYRQSLGQGLEFLIYFQGNSAPDKSGLPSDRFSAERTGGSVSTLTIQRTQQEDSAVYLCASSSPGQIQETQYFGPGTRLLVL.

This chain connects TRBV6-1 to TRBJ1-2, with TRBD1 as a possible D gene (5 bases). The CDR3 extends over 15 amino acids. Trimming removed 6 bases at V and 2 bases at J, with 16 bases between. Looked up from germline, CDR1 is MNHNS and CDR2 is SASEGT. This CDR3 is CASRNDSPPNYGYTF. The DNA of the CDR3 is TGTGCCAGCAGGAACGACAGCCCACCAAACTATGGCTACACCTTC.

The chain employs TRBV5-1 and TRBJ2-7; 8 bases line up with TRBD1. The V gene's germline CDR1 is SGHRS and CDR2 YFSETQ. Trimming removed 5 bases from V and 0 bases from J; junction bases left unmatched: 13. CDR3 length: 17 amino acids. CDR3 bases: TGCGCCAGCAGATATCTAGGGACAGGAGAAAGCTCCTACGAGCAGTACTTC. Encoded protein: CASRYLGTGESSYEQYF.

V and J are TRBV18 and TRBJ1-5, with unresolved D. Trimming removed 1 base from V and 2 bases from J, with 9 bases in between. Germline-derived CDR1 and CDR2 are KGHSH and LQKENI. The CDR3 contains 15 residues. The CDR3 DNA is TGTGCCAGCTCACCACAGGGTAATCGCAATCAGCCCCAGCATTTT. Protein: CASSPQGNRNQPQHF.

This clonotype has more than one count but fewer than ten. CDR3 sequence: CASSQYDSSFQETQYF. CDR3 sequence (DNA): TGCGCCAGCAGTCAATACGACAGCTCTTTCCAAGAGACCCAGTACTTC. This rearrangement joins TRBV23-1 to TRBJ2-5; possibly TRBD1 for D (5 bases). TRBV23-1 is an ORF, with its function uncertain. With 1 base removed from V and 1 base from J, the gap between germline ends came to 13 bases. The CDR3 runs 16 residues.

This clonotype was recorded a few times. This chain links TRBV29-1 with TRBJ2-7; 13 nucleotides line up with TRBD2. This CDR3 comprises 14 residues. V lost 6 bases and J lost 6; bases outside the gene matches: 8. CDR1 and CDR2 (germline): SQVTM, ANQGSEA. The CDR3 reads CSVRTSGGAREQYF. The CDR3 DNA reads TGCAGCGTCCGAACTAGCGGGGGGGCGCGCGAGCAGTACTTC.

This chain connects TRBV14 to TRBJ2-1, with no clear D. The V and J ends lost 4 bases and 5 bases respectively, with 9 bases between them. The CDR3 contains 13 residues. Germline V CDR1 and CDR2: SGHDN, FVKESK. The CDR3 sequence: CASSPRLNNEQFF. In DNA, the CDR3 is TGTGCCAGCAGCCCCCGACTTAACAATGAGCAGTTCTTC.

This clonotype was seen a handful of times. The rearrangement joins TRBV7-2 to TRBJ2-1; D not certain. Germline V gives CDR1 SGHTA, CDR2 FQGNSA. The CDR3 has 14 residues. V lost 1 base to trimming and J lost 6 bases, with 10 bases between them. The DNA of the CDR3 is TGTGCCAGCAGCTTAGAGGCAGTGGTCAATGAGCAGTTCTTC. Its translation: CASSLEAVVNEQFF.

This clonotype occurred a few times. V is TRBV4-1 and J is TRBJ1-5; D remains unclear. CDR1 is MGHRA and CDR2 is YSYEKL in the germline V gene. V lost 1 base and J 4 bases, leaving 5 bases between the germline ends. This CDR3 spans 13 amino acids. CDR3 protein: CASSQVRNQPQHF. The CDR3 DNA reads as TGCGCCAGCAGCCAAGTTAGGAATCAGCCCCAGCATTTT.

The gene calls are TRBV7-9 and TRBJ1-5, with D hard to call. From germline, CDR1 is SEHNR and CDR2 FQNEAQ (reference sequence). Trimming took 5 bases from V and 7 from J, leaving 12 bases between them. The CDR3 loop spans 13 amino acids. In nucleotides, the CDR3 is TGTGCCAGCAGCCCGCGTCTCGACCAGCCCCAGCATTTT. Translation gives CASSPRLDQPQHF.

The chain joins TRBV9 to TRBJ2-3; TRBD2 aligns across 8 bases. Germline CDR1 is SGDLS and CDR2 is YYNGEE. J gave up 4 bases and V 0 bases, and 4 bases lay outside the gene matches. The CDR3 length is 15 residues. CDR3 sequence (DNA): TGTGCCAGCAGCGTAGCTAGCGGGTTACCAGATACGCAGTATTTT. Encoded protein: CASSVASGLPDTQYF.

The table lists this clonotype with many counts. CDR3 sequence: CSVPGQDGYGYTF. The CDR3 DNA reads TGCAGCGTCCCGGGGCAGGATGGCTATGGCTACACCTTC. V and J are TRBV29-1 and TRBJ1-2; a weak D match, TRBD1 (5 bases). Trimming stripped 6 bases from V and 4 bases from J, with 15 bases between. Germline assignment: CDR1 SQVTM and CDR2 ANQGSEA. The CDR3 totals 13 residues.

CDR3 in DNA: TGTGCCAGCAGCTTATCAGGGTCTCGCGCAGATACGCAGTATTTT. Translating gives CASSLSGSRADTQYF. The rearrangement joins TRBV7-8 to TRBJ2-3; D possibly corresponds to TRBD1 (5 bases). The V gene lost 2 bases and the J gene lost 4 bases, with 13 bases spanning the gap. This CDR3 is built from 15 residues. Germline V gives CDR1 SGHVS, CDR2 FQNEAQ. The whole variable domain, remainder taken from reference TRBV7-8 and TRBJ2-3, is GAGVSQSPRYKVAKRGQDVALRCDPISGHVSLFWYQQALGQGPEFLTYFQNEAQLDKSGLPSDRFFAERPEGSVSTLKIQRTQQEDSAVYLCASSLSGSRADTQYFGPGTRLTVL.

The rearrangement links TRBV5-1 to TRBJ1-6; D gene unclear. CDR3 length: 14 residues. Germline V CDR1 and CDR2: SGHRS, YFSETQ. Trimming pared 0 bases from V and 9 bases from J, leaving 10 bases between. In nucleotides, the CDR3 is TGCGCCAGCAGCTTGGATGTATCAGCTTCACCCCTCCACTTT. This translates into CASSLDVSASPLHF. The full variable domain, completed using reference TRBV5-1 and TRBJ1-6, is KAGVTQTPRYLIKTRGQQVTLSCSPISGHRSVSWYQQTPGQGLQFLFEYFSETQRNKGNFPGRFSGRQFSNSRSEMNVSTLELGDSALYLCASSLDVSASPLHFGNGTRLTVT.

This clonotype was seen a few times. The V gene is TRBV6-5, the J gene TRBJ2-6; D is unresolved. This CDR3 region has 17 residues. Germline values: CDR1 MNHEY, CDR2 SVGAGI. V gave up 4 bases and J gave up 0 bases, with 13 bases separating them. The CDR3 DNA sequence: TGTGCCAGCAGTTTCCGGAAGACCAGCTCTGGGGCCAACGTCCTGACTTTC. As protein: CASSFRKTSSGANVLTF.

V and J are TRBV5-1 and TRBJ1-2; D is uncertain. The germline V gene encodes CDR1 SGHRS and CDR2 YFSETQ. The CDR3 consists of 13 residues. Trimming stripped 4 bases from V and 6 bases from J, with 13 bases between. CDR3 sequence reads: CASSMEGFDGYTF. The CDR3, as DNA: TGCGCCAGCAGCATGGAAGGGTTCGATGGCTACACCTTC.

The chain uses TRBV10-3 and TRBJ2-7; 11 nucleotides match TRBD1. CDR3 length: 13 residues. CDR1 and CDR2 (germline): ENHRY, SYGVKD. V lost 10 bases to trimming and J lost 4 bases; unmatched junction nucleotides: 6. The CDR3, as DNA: TGTGCCACGGGACAGGGGGACCAATACGAGCAGTACTTC. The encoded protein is CATGQGDQYEQYF.

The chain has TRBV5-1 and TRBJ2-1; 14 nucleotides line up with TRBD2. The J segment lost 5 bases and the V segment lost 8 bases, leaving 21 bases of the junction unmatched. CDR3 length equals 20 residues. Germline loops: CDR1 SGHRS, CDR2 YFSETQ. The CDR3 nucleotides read TGCGCCAGTCTATCTTCCGGACTAGCGGGAGGTGGGATAACCAACAATGAGCAGTTCTTC. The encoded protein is CASLSSGLAGGGITNNEQFF.

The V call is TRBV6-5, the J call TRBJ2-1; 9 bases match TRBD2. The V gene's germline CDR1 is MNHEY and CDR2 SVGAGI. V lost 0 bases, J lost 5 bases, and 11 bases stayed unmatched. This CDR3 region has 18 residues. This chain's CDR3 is CASSYSVPLAGPNNEQFF. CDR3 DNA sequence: TGTGCCAGCAGTTACTCGGTCCCCCTAGCGGGGCCCAACAATGAGCAGTTCTTC.

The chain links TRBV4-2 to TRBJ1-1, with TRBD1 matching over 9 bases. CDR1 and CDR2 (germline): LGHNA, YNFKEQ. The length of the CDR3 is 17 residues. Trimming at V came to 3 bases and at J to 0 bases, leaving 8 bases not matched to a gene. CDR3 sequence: CASSQESTGGVNTEAFF. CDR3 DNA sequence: TGTGCCAGCAGCCAGGAAAGCACAGGGGGCGTGAACACTGAAGCTTTCTTT.